This TCR beta chain originates from a study of T cells in Graves' hyperthyroidism and ophthalmopathy. Regarding the study as a whole: Most thyroid clonotypes that were expanded above 0.001 also turned up in blood.

This clonotype has a count of ten or more. The antigen remains unidentified. The CDR3 regions of TCR beta were amplified from RNA transcripts. The HTBI primer set served for first-round RT-PCR of the TCR CDR3. TCRdb re-analysed the multiplex PCR reads in MiXCR, keeping a single row per CDR3 protein. The sample shows over 300,000 distinct CDR3 sequences, about 15% of them seen only once. In making diagnoses, clinical symptoms, serum thyroxine and TRAb, thyroid ultrasound and orbital computed tomography were all used. This TCR was sampled from a woman aged 55-69 years with Graves' hyperthyroidism. The sequenced sample consisted of blood.

The CDR3 loop reads CASSRDGTNYGYTF. The DNA of the CDR3 is TGTGCCAGCAGCCGGGACGGAACTAACTATGGCTACACCTTC. V and J are TRBV11-1 and TRBJ1-2, with D perhaps TRBD1 (5 bases). Germline values: CDR1 SGHAT, CDR2 FQDESV (reference sequence). The CDR3 consists of 14 residues. Between the trimmed V and J ends, which lost 5 bases and 0 bases, there was a span of 10 bases. Together with reference TRBV11-1 and TRBJ1-2, the CDR3 gives the full variable domain: EAEVAQSPRYKITEKSQAVAFWCDPISGHATLYWYRQILGQGPELLVQFQDESVVDDSQLPKDRFSAERLKGVDSTLKIQPAELGDSAMYLCASSRDGTNYGYTFGSGTRLTVV.